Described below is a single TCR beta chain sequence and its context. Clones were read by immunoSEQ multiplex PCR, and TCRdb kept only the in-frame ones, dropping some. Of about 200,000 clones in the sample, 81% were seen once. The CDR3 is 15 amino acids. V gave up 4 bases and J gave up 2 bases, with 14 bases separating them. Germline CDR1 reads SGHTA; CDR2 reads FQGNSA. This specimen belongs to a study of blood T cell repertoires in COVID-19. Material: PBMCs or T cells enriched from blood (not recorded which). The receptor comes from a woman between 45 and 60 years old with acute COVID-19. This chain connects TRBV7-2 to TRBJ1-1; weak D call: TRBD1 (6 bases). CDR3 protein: CASSSPGTRNTEAFF. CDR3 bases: TGTGCCAGCAGCTCACCCGGGACACGAAACACTGAAGCTTTCTTT.